This T cell receptor beta chain was captured by sequencing in a study of human T cells and chemical hapten exposure. TCRdb called the RACE reads again in MiXCR, with one record for every CDR3 protein. The sample records more than 80,000 distinct CDR3 sequences, about a tenth being singletons. CDR1 MNHEY and CDR2 SMNVEV come from the germline V gene (reference sequence). The CDR3 has 15 residues. V was clipped by 8 bases and J by 2 bases; unmatched bases: 10. This clonotype was seen ten or more times. The time point is: patch test 3, about 24 weeks after DPC sensitization. Treatment reported: therapeutic diphenylcyclopropenone sensitization with weekly scalp DPC.

This sequence joins TRBV27 and TRBJ2-3, with TRBD1 identical over 7 bases. This sequence originates from a woman aged 45-59 years with alopecia areata. Some clones in this sample may be carry-over from other donors' samples. The input for sequencing was whole blood, taken in connection with sensitization to the hapten diphenylcyclopropenone (DPC). The CDR3 DNA sequence: TGTGCCAGCTCCCCCCAGACAGGGCTCACAGATACGCAGTATTTT. It translates to CASSPQTGLTDTQYF.